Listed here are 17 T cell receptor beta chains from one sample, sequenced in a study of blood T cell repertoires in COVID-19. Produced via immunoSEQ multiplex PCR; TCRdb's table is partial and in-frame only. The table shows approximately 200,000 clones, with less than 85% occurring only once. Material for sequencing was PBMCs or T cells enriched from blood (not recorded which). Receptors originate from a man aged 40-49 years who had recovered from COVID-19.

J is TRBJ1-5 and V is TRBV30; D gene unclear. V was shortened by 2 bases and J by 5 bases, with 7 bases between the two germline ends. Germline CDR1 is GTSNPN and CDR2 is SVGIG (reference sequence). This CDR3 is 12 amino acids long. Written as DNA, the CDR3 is TGTGCCTGGAGTTCCCCCTATCAGCCCCAGCATTTT. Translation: CAWSSPYQPQHF.

The CDR3 loop is CASSYSLAGGMAKNIQYF. The DNA for the CDR3 is TGTGCCAGCAGTTACTCGCTAGCGGGAGGTATGGCCAAAAACATTCAGTACTTC. The V call is TRBV6-2 or TRBV6-3, the J call TRBJ2-4; 11 positions match TRBD2. Looked up from germline, CDR1 is MNHEY and CDR2 is SVGEGT. The J segment lost 1 base and the V segment lost 0 bases, leaving 5 bases of the junction unmatched. CDR3 length equals 18 residues.

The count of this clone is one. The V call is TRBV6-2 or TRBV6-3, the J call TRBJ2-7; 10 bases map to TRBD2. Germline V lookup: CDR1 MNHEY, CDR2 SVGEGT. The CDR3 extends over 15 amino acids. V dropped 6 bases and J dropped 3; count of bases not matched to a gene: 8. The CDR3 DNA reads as TGTGCCAGCAGCCTAATTCCTAGCGGGAGCTACGAGCAGTACTTC. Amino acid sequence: CASSLIPSGSYEQYF.

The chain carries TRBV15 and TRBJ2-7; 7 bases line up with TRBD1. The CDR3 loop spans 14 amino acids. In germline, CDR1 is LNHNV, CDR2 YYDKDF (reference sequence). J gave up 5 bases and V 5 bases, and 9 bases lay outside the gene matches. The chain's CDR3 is CATSLRSGGHEQYF. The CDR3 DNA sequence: TGTGCCACCAGCTTACGCTCAGGGGGACACGAGCAGTACTTC.

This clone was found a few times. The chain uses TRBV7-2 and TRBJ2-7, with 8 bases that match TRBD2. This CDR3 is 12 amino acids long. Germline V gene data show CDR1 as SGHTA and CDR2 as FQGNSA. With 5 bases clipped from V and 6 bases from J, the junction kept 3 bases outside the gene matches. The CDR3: CASSLLAAEQYF. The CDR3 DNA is TGTGCCAGCAGCCTACTAGCGGCCGAGCAGTACTTC.

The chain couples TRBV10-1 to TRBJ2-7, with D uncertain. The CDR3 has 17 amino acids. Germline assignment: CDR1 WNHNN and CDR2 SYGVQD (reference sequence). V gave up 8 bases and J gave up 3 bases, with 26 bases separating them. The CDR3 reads CASPQRRCLVESYEQYF. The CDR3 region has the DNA TGCGCCAGCCCCCAACGTCGCTGCTTAGTTGAGAGCTACGAGCAGTACTTC.

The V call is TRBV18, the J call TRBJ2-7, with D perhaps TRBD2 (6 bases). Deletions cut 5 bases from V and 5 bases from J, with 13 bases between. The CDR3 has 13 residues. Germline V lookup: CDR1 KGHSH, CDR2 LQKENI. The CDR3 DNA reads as TGTGCCAGCTCAGGTGGGACTTCGGACGAGCAGTACTTC. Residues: CASSGGTSDEQYF.

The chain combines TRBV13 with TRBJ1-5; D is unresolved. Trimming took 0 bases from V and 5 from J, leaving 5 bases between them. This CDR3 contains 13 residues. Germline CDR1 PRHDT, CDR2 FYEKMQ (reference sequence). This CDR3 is CASSLGRDQPQHF. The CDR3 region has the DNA TGTGCCAGCAGCTTAGGGCGGGATCAGCCCCAGCATTTT.

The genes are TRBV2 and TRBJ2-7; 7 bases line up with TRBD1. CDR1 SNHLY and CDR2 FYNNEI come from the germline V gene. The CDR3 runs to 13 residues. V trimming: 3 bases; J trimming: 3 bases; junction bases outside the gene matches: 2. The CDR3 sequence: CASSDRDSYEQYF. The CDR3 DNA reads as TGTGCCAGCAGTGACCGGGACAGCTACGAGCAGTACTTC. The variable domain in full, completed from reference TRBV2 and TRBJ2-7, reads EPEVTQTPSHQVTQMGQEVILRCVPISNHLYFYWYRQILGQKVEFLVSFYNNEISEKSEIFDDQFSVERPDGSNFTLKIRSTKLEDSAMYFCASSDRDSYEQYFGPGTRLTVT.

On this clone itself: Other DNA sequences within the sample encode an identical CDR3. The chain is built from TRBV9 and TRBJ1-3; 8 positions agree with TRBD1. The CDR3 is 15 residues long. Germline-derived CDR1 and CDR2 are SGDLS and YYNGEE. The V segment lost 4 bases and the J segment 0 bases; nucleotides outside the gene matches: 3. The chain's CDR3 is CASSPGTGSGNTIYF. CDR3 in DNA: TGTGCCAGCAGCCCTGGGACAGGCTCTGGAAACACCATATATTTT.

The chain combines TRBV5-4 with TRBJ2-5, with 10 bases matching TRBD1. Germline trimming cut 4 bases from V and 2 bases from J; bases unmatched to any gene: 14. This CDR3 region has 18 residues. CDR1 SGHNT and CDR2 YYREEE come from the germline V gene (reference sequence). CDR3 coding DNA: TGTGCCAGCAGCCTCCCGGGACAGGGGCCTACAACTCAAGAGACCCAGTACTTC. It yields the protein CASSLPGQGPTTQETQYF.

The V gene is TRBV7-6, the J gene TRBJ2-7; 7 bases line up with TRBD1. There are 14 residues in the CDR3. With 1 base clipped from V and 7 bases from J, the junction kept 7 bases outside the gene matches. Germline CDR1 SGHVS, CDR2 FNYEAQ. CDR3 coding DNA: TGTGCCAGCAGCTTAGAAAGGGGGCTTGGGGAGCAGTACTTC. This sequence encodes CASSLERGLGEQYF.

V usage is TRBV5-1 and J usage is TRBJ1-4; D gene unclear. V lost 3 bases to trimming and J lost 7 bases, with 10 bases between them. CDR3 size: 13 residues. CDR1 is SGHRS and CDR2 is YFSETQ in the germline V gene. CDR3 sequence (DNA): TGCGCCAGCAGCTATCAAGGGAGTGAAAAACTGTTTTTT. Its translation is CASSYQGSEKLFF.

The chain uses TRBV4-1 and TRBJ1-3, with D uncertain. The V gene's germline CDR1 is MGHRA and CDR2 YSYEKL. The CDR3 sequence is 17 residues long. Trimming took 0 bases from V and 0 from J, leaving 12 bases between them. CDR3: CASSQDGVPSSGNTIYF. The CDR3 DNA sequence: TGCGCCAGCAGCCAAGATGGAGTACCCAGCTCTGGAAACACCATATATTTT.

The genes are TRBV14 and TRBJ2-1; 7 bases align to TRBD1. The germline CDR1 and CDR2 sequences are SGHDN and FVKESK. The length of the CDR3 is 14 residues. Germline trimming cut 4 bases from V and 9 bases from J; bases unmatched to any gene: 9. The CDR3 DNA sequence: TGTGCCAGCAGCCTAGGTTTCCCAGGGGGTGAGCAGTTCTTC. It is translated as CASSLGFPGGEQFF.

The DNA for the CDR3 is TGTGCCAGCTCACCCGGGACAGGGGACCTACAGCCCCAGCATTTT. It is translated as CASSPGTGDLQPQHF. The V call is TRBV18, the J call TRBJ1-5; 10 bases are a match to TRBD1. Trimming took 3 bases from V and 7 from J; bases not matched to a gene: 6. The length of the CDR3 is 15 residues. The germline gives CDR1 KGHSH, CDR2 LQKENI. Full variable domain (rest looked up from reference TRBV18 and TRBJ1-5): NAGVMQNPRHLVRRRGQEARLRCSPMKGHSHVYWYRQLPEEGLKFMVYLQKENIIDESGMPKERFSAEFPKEGPSILRIQQVVRGDSAAYFCASSPGTGDLQPQHFGDGTRLSIL.

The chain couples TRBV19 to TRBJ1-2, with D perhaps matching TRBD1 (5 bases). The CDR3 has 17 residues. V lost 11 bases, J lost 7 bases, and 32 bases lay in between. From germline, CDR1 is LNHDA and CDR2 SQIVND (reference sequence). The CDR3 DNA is TGTGCCGGATCTCCGAGTGGGGCAGGGAGGCTTTTCGGTGGCTACACCTTC. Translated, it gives CAGSPSGAGRLFGGYTF.